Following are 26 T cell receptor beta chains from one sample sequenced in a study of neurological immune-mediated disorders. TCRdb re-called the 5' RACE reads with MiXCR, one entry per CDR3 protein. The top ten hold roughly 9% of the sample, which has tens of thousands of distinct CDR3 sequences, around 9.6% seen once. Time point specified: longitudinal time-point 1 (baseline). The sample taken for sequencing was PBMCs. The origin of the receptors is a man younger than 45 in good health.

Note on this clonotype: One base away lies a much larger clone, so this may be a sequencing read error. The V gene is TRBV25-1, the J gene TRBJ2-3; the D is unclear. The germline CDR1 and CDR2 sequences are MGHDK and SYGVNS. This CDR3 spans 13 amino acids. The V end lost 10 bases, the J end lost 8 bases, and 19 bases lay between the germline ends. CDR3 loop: CATRQVDLGTQYF. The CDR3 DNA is TGTGCCACCCGCCAGGTCGATTTGGGTACGCAGTATTTT.

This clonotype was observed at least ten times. CDR3 residues: CAISAGVGNQPQHF. The CDR3, as DNA: TGTGCCATCAGTGCAGGGGTCGGGAATCAGCCCCAGCATTTT. This sequence joins TRBV10-3 and TRBJ1-5, with D possibly TRBD1 on 6 matching bases. Deletions cut 4 bases from V and 4 bases from J, with 11 bases between. Germline CDR1 is ENHRY and CDR2 is SYGVKD. This CDR3 contains 14 residues.

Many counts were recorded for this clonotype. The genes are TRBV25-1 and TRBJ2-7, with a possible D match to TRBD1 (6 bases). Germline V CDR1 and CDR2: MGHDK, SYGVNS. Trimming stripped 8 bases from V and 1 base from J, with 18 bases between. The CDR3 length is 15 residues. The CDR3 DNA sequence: TGTGCCAGCGAAGAACCGCAGGGGCTATCCTACGAGCAGTACTTC. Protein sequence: CASEEPQGLSYEQYF.

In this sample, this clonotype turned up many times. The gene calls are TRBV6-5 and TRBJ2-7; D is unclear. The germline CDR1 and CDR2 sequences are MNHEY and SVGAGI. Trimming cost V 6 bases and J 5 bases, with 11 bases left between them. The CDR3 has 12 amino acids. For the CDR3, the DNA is TGTGCCAGCAGGGCACAGAGGAACGAGCAGTACTTC. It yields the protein CASRAQRNEQYF.

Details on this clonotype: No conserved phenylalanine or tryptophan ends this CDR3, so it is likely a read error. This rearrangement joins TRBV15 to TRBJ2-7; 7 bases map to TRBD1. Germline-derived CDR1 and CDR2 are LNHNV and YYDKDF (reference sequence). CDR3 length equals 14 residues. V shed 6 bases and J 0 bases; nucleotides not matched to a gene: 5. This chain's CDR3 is CATSGTASSYEQYL. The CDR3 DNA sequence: TGTGCCACCAGTGGGACAGCCAGCTCCTACGAGCAGTACTTA.

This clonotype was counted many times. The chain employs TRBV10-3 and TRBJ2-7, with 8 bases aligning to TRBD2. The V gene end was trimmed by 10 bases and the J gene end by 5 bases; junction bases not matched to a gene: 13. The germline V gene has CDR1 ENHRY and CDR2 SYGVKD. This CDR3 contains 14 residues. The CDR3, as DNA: TGTGCCAACGGGCCGGGAGGGGCTTTGGACGAGCAGTACTTC. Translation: CANGPGGALDEQYF.

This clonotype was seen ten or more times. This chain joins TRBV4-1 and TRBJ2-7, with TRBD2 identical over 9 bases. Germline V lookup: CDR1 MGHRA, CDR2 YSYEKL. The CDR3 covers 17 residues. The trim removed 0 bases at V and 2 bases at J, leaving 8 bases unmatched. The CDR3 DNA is TGCGCCAGCAGCCAAGATGCGGGGGGCGGGAGGGCCTACGAGCAGTACTTC. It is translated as CASSQDAGGGRAYEQYF.

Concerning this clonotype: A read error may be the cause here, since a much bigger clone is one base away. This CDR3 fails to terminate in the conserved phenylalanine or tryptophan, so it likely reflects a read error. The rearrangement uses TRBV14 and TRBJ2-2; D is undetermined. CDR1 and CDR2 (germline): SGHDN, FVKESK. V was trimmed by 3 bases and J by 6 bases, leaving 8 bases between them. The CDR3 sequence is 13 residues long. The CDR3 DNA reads TGTGCCAGCAGCCAGGGGAATGCCGGGGAGCTGTTTTAT. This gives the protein CASSQGNAGELFY.

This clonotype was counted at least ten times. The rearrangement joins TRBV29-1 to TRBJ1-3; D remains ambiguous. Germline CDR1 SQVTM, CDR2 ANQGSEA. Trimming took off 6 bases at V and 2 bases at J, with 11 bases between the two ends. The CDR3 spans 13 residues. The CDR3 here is CSVPGHPGNTIYF. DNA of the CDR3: TGCAGCGTCCCCGGGCACCCTGGAAACACCATATATTTT.

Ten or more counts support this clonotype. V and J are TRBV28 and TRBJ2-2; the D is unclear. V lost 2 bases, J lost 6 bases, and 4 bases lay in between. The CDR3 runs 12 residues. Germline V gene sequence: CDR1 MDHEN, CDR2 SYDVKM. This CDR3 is CASSLLAGELFF. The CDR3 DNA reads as TGTGCCAGCAGTTTACTTGCCGGGGAGCTGTTTTTT.

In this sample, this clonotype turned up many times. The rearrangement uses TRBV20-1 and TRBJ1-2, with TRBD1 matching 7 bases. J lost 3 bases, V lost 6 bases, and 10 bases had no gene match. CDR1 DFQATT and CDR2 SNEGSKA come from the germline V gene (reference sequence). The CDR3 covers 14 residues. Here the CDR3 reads CSALIATGDYGYTF. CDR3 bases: TGCAGTGCCCTTATCGCCACAGGGGACTATGGCTACACCTTC.

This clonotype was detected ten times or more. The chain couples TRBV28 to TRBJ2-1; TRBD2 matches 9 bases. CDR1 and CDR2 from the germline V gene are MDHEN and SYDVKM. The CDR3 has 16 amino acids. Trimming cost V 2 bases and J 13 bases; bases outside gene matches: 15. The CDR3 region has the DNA TGTGCCAGCAGTTTAGTGGCTAGCGGGAAGGGGCTGGTCCAGTTCTTC. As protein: CASSLVASGKGLVQFF. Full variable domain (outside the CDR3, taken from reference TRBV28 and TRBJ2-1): DVKVTQSSRYLVKRTGEKVFLECVQDMDHENMFWYRQDPGLGLRLIYFSYDVKMKEKGDIPEGYSVSREKKERFSLILESASTNQTSMYLCASSLVASGKGLVQFFGPGTRLTVL.

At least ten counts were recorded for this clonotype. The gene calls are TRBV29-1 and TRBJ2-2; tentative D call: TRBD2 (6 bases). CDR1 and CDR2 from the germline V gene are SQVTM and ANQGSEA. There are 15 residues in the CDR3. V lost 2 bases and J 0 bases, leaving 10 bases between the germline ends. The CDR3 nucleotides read TGCAGCGTTGAAAGGAGGGAATCGAACACCGGGGAGCTGTTTTTT. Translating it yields CSVERRESNTGELFF.

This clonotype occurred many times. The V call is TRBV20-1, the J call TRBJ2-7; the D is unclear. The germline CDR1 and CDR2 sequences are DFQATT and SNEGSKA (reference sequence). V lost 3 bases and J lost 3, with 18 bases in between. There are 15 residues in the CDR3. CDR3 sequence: CSARPPIVKFYEQYF. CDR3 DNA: TGCAGTGCTAGGCCCCCAATTGTCAAGTTCTACGAGCAGTACTTC.

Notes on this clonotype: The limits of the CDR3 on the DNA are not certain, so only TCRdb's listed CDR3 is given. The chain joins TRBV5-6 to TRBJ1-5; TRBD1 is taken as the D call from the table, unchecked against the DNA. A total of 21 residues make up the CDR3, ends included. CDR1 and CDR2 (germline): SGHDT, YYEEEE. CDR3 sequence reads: CASSFLANEQFFGPGVQPQHF.

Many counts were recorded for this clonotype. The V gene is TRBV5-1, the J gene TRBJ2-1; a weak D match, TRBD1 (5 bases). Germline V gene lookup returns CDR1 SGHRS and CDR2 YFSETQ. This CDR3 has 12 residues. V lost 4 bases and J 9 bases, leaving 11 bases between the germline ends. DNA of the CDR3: TGCGCCAGCAGCCAGGGAAGGGGTGAGCAGTTCTTC. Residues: CASSQGRGEQFF.

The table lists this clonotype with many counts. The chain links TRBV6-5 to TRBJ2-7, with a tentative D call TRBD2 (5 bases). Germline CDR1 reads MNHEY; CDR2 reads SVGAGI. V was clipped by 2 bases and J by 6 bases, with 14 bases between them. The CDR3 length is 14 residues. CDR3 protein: CASSYALRTGEQYF. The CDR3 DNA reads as TGTGCCAGCAGTTACGCACTAAGGACTGGCGAGCAGTACTTC.

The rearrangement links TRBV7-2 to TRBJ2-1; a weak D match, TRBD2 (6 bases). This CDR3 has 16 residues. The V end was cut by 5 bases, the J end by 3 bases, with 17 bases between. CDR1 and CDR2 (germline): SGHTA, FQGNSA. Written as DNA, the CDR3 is TGTGCCAGCAGCCCGCCGTGGGGAGGCCTCTACAATGAGCAGTTCTTC. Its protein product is CASSPPWGGLYNEQFF.

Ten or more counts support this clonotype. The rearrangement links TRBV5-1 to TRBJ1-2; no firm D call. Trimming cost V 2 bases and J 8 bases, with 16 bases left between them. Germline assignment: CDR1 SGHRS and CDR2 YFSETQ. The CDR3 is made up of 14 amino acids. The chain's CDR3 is CASSLVQDPRGYTF. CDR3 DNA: TGCGCCAGCAGCTTAGTTCAGGACCCCAGGGGCTACACCTTC.

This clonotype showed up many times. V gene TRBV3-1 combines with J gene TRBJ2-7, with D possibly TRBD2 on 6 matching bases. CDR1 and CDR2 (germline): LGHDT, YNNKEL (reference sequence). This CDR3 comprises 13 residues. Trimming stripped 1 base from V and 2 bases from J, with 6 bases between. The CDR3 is CASSQGLAYEQYF. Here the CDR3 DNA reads TGTGCCAGCAGCCAAGGACTAGCCTACGAGCAGTACTTC.

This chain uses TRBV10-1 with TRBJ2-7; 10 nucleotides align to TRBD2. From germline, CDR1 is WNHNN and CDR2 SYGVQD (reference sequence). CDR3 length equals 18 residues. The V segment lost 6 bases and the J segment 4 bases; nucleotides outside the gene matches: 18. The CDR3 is CASSPPGLAAARRYEQYF. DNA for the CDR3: TGCGCCAGCAGCCCCCCAGGACTAGCGGCTGCTCGGAGATACGAGCAGTACTTC.

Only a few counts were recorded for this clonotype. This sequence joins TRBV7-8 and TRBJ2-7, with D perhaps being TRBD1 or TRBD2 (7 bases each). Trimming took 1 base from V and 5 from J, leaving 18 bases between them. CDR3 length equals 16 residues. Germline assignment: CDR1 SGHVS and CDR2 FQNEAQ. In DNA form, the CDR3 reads TGTGCCAGCAGCTTAGTTCGGCAGGGGGGAGGGCACGAGCAGTACTTC. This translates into CASSLVRQGGGHEQYF.

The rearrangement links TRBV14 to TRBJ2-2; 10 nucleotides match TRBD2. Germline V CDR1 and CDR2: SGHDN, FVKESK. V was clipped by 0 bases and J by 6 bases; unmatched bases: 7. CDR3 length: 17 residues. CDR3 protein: CASSQELLAGVAGELFF. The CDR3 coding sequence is TGTGCCAGCAGCCAAGAACTCCTAGCGGGAGTTGCCGGGGAGCTGTTTTTT.

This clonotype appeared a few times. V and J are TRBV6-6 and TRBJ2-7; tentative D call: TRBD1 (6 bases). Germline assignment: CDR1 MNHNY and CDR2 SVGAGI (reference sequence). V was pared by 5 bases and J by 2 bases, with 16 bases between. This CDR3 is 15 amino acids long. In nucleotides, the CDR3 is TGTGCCAGCAGTCATCCTCGGGACACCCCCTACGAGCAGTACTTC. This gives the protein CASSHPRDTPYEQYF.

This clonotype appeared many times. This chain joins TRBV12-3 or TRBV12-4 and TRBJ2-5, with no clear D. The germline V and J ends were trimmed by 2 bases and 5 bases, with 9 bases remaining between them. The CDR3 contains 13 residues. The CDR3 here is CASSLIRRETQYF. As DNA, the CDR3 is TGTGCCAGCAGTTTAATTAGACGGGAGACCCAGTACTTC.

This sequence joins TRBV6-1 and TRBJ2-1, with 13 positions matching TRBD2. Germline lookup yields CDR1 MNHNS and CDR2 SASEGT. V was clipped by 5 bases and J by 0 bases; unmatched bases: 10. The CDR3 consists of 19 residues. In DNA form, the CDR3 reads TGTGCCAGCAGTCCTTCGGGGACTAGCGGGACCCGCTCCTACAATGAGCAGTTCTTC. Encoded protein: CASSPSGTSGTRSYNEQFF.